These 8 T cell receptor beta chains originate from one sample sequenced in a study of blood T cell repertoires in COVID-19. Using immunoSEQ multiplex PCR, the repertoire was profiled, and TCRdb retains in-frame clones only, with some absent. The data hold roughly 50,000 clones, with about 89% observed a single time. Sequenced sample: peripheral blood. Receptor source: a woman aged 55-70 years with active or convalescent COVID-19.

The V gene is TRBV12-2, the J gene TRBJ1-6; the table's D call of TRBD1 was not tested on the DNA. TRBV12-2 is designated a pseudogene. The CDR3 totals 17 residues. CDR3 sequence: CASRRIVQGPYNSPLHF. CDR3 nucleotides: TGTGCAAGTCGCAGGATTGTACAGGGGCCGTATAATTCACCCCTCCACTTT.

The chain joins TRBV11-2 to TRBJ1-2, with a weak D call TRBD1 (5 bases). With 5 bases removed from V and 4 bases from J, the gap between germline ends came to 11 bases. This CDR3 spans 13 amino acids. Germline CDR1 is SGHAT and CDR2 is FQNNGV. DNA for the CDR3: TGTGCCAGCAGCCCCGCCGGGGGCTATGGCTACACCTTC. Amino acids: CASSPAGGYGYTF.

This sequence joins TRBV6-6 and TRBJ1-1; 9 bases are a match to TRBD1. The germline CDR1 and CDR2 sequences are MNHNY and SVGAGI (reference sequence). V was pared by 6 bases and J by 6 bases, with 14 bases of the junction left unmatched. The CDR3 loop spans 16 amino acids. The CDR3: CASRTTGGFLSPEAFF. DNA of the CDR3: TGTGCCAGCAGAACAACAGGGGGCTTTTTAAGCCCTGAAGCTTTCTTT.

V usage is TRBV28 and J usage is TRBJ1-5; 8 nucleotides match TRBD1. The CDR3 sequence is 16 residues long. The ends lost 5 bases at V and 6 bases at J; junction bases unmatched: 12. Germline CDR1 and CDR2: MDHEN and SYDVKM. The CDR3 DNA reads TGTGCCAGCAGTCGCTCCTCAGGACAGGGCGGTCAGCCCCAGCATTTT. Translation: CASSRSSGQGGQPQHF.

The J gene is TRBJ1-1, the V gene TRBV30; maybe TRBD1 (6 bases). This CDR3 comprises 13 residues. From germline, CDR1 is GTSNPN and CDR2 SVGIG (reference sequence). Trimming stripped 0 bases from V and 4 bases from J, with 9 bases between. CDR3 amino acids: CAWSVGGATEAFF. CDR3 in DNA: TGTGCCTGGAGTGTCGGGGGGGCCACTGAAGCTTTCTTT.

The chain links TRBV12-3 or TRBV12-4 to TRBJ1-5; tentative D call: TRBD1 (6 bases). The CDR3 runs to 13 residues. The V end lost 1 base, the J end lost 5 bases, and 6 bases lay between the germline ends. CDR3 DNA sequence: TGTGCCAGCAGTTTAGGACAGGATCAGCCCCAGCATTTT. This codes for CASSLGQDQPQHF.

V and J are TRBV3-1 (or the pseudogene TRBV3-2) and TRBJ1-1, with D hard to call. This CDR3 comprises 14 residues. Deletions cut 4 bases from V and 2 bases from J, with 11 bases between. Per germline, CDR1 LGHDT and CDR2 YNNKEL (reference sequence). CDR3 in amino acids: CASSLHGVNTEAFF. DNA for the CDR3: TGTGCCAGCAGCCTACACGGGGTTAACACTGAAGCTTTCTTT.

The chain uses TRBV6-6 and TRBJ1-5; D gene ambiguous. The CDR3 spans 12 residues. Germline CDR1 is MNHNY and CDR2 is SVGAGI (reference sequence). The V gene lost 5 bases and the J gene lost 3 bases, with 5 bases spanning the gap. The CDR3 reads CASSPFNQPQHF. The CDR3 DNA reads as TGTGCCAGCAGTCCGTTCAATCAGCCCCAGCATTTT.